This T cell receptor beta chain was identified in a study of OX40 agonist ivuxolimab in advanced cancers. Study overall: Therapy given before enrollment (anti-PD-1, anti-PD-L1 or anti-CTLA-4) was allowed, and 30% to 50% had some.

For this clone: The antigen remains unidentified.

The length of the CDR3 is 14 residues. Germline CDR1 reads SGHRS; CDR2 reads YFSETQ. Deletions cut 0 bases from V and 6 bases from J, with 13 bases between. Study results and caveats: Nonresponders included some who also had low normalized T-cell clonal expansion.

Some clones are missing from TCRdb's copy, which holds only in-frame ones; the method was immunoSEQ multiplex PCR. This sample yields over 25,000 clones, of which approximately 85% are seen a single time; under 25% belongs to the top ten. The chain links TRBV5-1 to TRBJ2-7, with D possibly TRBD1 on 5 matching bases. This receptor was obtained from an adult with an advanced solid tumor such as melanoma, head and neck, liver or kidney cancer. Source: CD4+ or CD8+ T cells sorted from blood, taken in a trial of the OX40 agonist ivuxolimab. The CDR3 protein is CASSLGTISIEQYF. CDR3 nucleotides: TGCGCCAGCAGCTTGGGGACAATAAGTATCGAGCAGTACTTC.